Below, 10 T cell receptor beta chains from the same sample are listed, as sequenced in a study of cytomegalovirus exposure and HLA in healthy donors. Amplification used 60 Vbeta primers and 13 Jbeta primers. Repertoires were generated with immunoSEQ multiplex PCR, while TCRdb's copy carries only in-frame clones and drops some. The sample shows about 150,000 clones, around 79% of them seen only once. Sequencing was carried out using PBMCs. The receptors stem from a man between 18 and 29 years old in good health and CMV-seronegative.

This chain connects TRBV29-1 to TRBJ2-7; TRBD2 matches at 13 bases. The CDR3 has 14 amino acids. The germline gives CDR1 SQVTM, CDR2 ANQGSEA. V shed 7 bases and J 2 bases; nucleotides not matched to a gene: 5. The CDR3 DNA is TGCAGCGCTGCCGGGACTAGCGGGACCTACGAGCAGTACTTC. Translated, it gives CSAAGTSGTYEQYF.

In its sample, this clone was seen once. This sequence joins TRBV5-1 and TRBJ2-2; D may be TRBD2 (5 bases). The V gene lost 5 bases and the J gene lost 0 bases, with 17 bases spanning the gap. The CDR3 consists of 17 residues. Germline V CDR1 and CDR2: SGHRS, YFSETQ. This chain's CDR3 is CASRQNPRTANTGELFF. CDR3 in DNA: TGCGCCAGCAGGCAAAACCCTCGGACTGCGAACACCGGGGAGCTGTTTTTT.

The gene calls are TRBV19 and TRBJ1-3; the D is unclear. Between the trimmed V and J ends, which lost 0 bases and 0 bases, there was a span of 6 bases. Germline V gives CDR1 LNHDA, CDR2 SQIVND (reference sequence). The CDR3 is 15 residues long. DNA for the CDR3: TGTGCCAGTAGTATAGATGAGGCCTCTGGAAACACCATATATTTT. The encoded protein is CASSIDEASGNTIYF.

In this sample, this clone turned up once. The rearrangement joins TRBV7-2 to TRBJ1-4; 7 bases line up with TRBD1. Germline CDR1 SGHTA, CDR2 FQGNSA. Trimming cost V 5 bases and J 4 bases; bases outside gene matches: 4. CDR3 size: 14 residues. The CDR3 region has the DNA TGTGCCAGCAGCCAGGACAGGAGTAATGAAAAACTGTTTTTT. Translating gives CASSQDRSNEKLFF.

This clone was counted only a few times. The rearrangement joins TRBV15 to TRBJ2-7, with TRBD1 matching over 10 bases. The CDR3 consists of 18 residues. Germline CDR1 and CDR2: LNHNV and YYDKDF (reference sequence). The V gene end was trimmed by 0 bases and the J gene end by 5 bases; junction bases not matched to a gene: 13. The CDR3 DNA reads as TGTGCCACCAGCAGAGAAGGGCCCGATACGGGACAGGGGCACGAGCAGTACTTC. Translation gives CATSREGPDTGQGHEQYF. The full variable domain, with the rest looked up from reference TRBV15 and TRBJ2-7, is DAMVIQNPRYQVTQFGKPVTLSCSQTLNHNVMYWYQQKSSQAPKLLFHYYDKDFNNEADTPDNFQSRRPNTSFCFLDIRSPGLGDTAMYLCATSREGPDTGQGHEQYFGPGTRLTVT.

The chain is built from TRBV7-2 and TRBJ2-3, with TRBD2 matching over 11 bases. Germline loops: CDR1 SGHTA, CDR2 FQGNSA. Trimming removed 2 bases from V and 4 bases from J; junction bases left unmatched: 5. This CDR3 spans 16 amino acids. The CDR3 is CASSLSLAGGSDTQYF. DNA for the CDR3: TGTGCCAGCAGCTTAAGCCTAGCGGGAGGTTCAGATACGCAGTATTTT. The complete variable domain, with remaining parts taken from reference TRBV7-2 and TRBJ2-3, reads GAGVSQSPSNKVTEKGKDVELRCDPISGHTALYWYRQSLGQGLEFLIYFQGNSAPDKSGLPSDRFSAERTGGSVSTLTIQRTQQEDSAVYLCASSLSLAGGSDTQYFGPGTRLTVL.

The rearrangement links TRBV1 to TRBJ1-1; the DNA was not used to check the table's D call, TRBD1. TRBV1 is assigned pseudogene status. The CDR3 runs 13 residues. The CDR3 protein is CTSSQRGNTEAFF. Here the CDR3 DNA reads TGCACCAGCAGCCAAAGGGGGAACACTGAAGCTTTCTTT.

This clone has only a few counts. The V and J genes are TRBV29-1 and TRBJ2-1; D is undetermined. Germline CDR1 is SQVTM and CDR2 is ANQGSEA. V was trimmed by 7 bases and J by 3 bases, leaving 10 bases between them. The CDR3 has 12 amino acids. In nucleotides, the CDR3 is TGCAGCGCCCCTTGGAGCTACAATGAGCAGTTCTTC. This gives the protein CSAPWSYNEQFF.

V usage is TRBV2 and J usage is TRBJ1-6; tentatively, D is TRBD1 (6 bases). From germline, CDR1 is SNHLY and CDR2 FYNNEI. Trimming cost V 3 bases and J 7 bases, with 10 bases left between them. This CDR3 spans 14 amino acids. The CDR3 region is CASSDWGGNSPLHF. In nucleotides, the CDR3 is TGTGCCAGCAGTGATTGGGGGGGCAATTCACCCCTCCACTTT. The variable domain in full, completed from reference TRBV2 and TRBJ1-6, reads EPEVTQTPSHQVTQMGQEVILRCVPISNHLYFYWYRQILGQKVEFLVSFYNNEISEKSEIFDDQFSVERPDGSNFTLKIRSTKLEDSAMYFCASSDWGGNSPLHFGNGTRLTVT.

This chain joins TRBV4-1 and TRBJ2-7; 8 bases line up with TRBD2. V lost 6 bases and J lost 2; bases outside the gene matches: 12. This CDR3 has 16 amino acids. CDR1 MGHRA and CDR2 YSYEKL come from the germline V gene. CDR3 bases: TGCGCCAGCAGTCGCACCGGGGGGGCCCCGCCCTACGAGCAGTACTTC. It is translated as CASSRTGGAPPYEQYF.